This T cell receptor beta chain was identified in a study of CD8 T cells in ankylosing spondylitis (dated by TCRdb to about 2017). Notes on the research overall: The study profiled T cell receptor beta repertoires in healthy donors and ankylosing spondylitis patients to find disease-linked TCR variants. Peripheral blood was sampled, and synovial fluid was additionally collected from ankylosing spondylitis patients. In total, the full study cohort was made up of some 110 healthy donors and approximately 27 ankylosing spondylitis patients.

TCRdb records Illumina HiSeq 2500 as the sequencer. Quantitative 5'-RACE with molecular barcodes was used to prepare TCR beta libraries. In the original analysis: To identify disease-linked TCR variants, a new computational method was used, one built on a probabilistic model of VDJ rearrangement. TCRdb passed the public sequencing reads through fastp at Q25 and MiXCR, retaining productive beta sequences. Rows with a matching CDR3 protein are joined into one entry that keeps the most common DNA and genes. The V and J calls, along with clone size, are taken from TCRdb and not from the paper's own processing. The sample profile shows 290,000 or so distinct CDR3 sequences; 20% of them were found once. The top ten clonotypes cover about 3.5% of the sample. Paper-wide results and their limitations: The disease-linked clones showed a CD8+ phenotype and occurred at relatively low frequencies in peripheral blood. The disease-linked clones were reported as significantly enriched in matched synovial fluid samples from ankylosing spondylitis patients. A TCR beta motif of several highly homologous amino acid variants appeared characteristic of blood from ankylosing spondylitis patients. Some TCR beta motif variants had previously been reported in synovial fluid and blood of reactive arthritis patients, which suggested common disease-initiation mechanisms.

Via the germline V gene, CDR1 is SQVTM and CDR2 ANQGSEA. Unmatched junction bases come to 5, with V trimmed by 4 bases and J by 5 bases. The CDR3, cysteine through phenylalanine, is 13 amino acids long. The sequence is cut down to CDR3 DNA, 39 bases in frame from base 1. There are many counts of this clonotype. Its specific antigen is unknown. Base qualities were left out, and no much larger clone turns up one base away. This receptor chain uses TRBV29-1 and TRBJ1-1, with 9 bases in between that match TRBD1. The receptor comes from a female donor with ankylosing spondylitis or in good health (not recorded which). The sample was blood, either unsorted or a sorted T cell fraction (not recorded which). The CDR3 sequence is CSVAGQGKTEAFF. At the DNA level, the sequence is TGCAGCGTTGCCGGACAGGGGAAGACTGAAGCTTTCTTT.